This T cell receptor (beta chain) was identified in a study of CD8+ T cells in alopecia areata. Study-level background: Treated patients received oral tofacitinib, 5 to 10 mg twice daily. Study outcomes and limitations: Clarity of TCR sharing across patients fell short of that in mice, possibly HLA-related. A large proportion of expanded lesional clones were detected persisting in scalp and blood during tofacitinib. Higher clonality was seen in lesional scalp than in normal scalp, especially in alopecia totalis/universalis.

This clone was counted a few times. No antigen is known for it. Treatment: oral pan-JAK inhibitor, 5-10 mg twice daily. Trimming stripped 0 bases from V and 1 base from J, with 10 bases between. The CDR3 loop spans 15 amino acids. Germline CDR1 and CDR2: SGHRS and YFSETQ. cDNA prepared by RNA extraction and subsequent reverse transcription served as the template for sequencing. Repertoires were generated with immunoSEQ multiplex PCR, while TCRdb's copy carries only in-frame clones and drops some. The sample lists over 250,000 clones; roughly 63% were seen once. Sample: CD4+ T cells sorted from blood, taken between weeks 51 and 54, from a patient treated with tofacitinib. The sequence came from a human donor with alopecia areata. This rearrangement joins TRBV5-1 to TRBJ1-1; no firm D call. Here the CDR3 DNA reads TGCGCCAGCAGCTTGGGAACATTGGAGAACACTGAAGCTTTCTTT. Translated: CASSLGTLENTEAFF.